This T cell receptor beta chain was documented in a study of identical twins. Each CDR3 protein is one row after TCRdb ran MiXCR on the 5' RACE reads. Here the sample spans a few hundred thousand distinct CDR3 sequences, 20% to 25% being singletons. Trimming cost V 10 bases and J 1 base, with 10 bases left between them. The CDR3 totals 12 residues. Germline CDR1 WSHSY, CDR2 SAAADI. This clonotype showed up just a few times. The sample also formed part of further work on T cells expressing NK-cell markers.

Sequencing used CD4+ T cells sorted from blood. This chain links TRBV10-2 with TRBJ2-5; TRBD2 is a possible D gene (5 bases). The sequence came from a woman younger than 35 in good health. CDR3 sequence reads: CAMGDFQETQYF. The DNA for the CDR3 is TGCGCCATGGGAGACTTCCAAGAGACCCAGTACTTC.